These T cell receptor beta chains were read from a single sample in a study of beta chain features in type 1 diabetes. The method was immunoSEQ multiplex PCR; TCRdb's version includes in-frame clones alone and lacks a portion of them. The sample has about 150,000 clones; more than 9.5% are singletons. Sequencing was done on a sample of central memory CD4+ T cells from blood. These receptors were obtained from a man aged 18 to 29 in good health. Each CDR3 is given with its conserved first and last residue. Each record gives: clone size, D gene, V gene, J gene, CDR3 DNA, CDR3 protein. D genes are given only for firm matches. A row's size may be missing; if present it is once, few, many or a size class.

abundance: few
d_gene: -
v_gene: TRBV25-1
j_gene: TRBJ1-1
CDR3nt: TGTGCCAGCAGTCAGGATACTGAAGCTTTCTTT
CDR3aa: CASSQDTEAFF

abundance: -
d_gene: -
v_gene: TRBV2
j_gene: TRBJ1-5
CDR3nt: TGTGCCAGCAGGGCAGGGCTCGGCAATCAGCCCCAGCATTTT
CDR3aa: CASRAGLGNQPQHF

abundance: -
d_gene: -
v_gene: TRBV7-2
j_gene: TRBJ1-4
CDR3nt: TGTGCCAGCAGCCCCTACATTACCTCCAATGAAAAACTGTTTTTT
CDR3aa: CASSPYITSNEKLFF

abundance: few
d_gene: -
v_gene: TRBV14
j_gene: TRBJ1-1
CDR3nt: TGTGCCAGCAGCCAAAATCTGGGAAAAAACAAGGAAGCTTTCTTT
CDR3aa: CASSQNLGKNKEAFF

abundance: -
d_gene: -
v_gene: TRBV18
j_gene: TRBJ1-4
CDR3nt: TGTGCCAGCTCACCACAGGCGGGAATTAATGAAAAACTGTTTTTT
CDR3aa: CASSPQAGINEKLFF

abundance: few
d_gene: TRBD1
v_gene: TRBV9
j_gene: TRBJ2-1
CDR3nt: TGTGCCAGCAGCGTAGACTGGGGACAGGGGGCAAATGAGCAGTTCTTC
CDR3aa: CASSVDWGQGANEQFF

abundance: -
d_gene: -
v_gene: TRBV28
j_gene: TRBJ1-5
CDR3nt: TGTGCCAGCAGGGTGGGAGCGGGGTTGGGGCCCCAGCATTTT
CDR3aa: CASRVGAGLGPQHF

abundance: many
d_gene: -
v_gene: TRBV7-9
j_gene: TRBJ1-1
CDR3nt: TGTGCCAGCAGCTTAGCCCGGGAAGCTTTCTTT
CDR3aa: CASSLAREAFF

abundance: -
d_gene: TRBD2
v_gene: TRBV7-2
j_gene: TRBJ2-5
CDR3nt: TGTTCCAGCAGCTTAGATGCGTATGCGGGGGGTCTTGAAAAAGAGACCCAGTACTTC
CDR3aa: CSSSLDAYAGGLEKETQYF

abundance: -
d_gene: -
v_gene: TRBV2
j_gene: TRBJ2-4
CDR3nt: TGTGCCAGCAGTGAAGAGATAAAGGGCAAAAACATTCAGTACTTC
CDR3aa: CASSEEIKGKNIQYF

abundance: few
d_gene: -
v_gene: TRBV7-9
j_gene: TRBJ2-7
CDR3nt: TGTGCCAGCAGCTTGGCCGAAGGCGGGTACGAGCAGTACTTC
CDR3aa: CASSLAEGGYEQYF

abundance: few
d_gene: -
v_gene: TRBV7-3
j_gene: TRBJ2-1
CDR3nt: TGTGCCAGCAGCTTAACGCCTAGGGGCCTCGGGAATGAGCAGTTCTTC
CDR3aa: CASSLTPRGLGNEQFF

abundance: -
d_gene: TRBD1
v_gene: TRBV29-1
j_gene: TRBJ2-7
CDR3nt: TGCAGCGTTCAGGGACAGGGGGCCTACGAGCAGTACTTC
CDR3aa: CSVQGQGAYEQYF

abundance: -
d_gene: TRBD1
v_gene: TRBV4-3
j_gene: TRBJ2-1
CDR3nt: TGCGCCAGCAGCCAAGTTGGGGGACAGGGGTCGTTCTTC
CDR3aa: CASSQVGGQGSFF